This T cell receptor beta chain emerged from a study of T cell changes during pregnancy in multiple sclerosis. J was trimmed by 5 bases and V by 2 bases; bases with no gene match: 2. The CDR3 sequence is 14 residues long. From germline, CDR1 is ENHRY and CDR2 SYGVKD. Produced via immunoSEQ multiplex PCR; TCRdb's table is partial and in-frame only. The table records about 38,000 clones, over 80% of them present only once. The TCR sequence derives from a female donor in good health, enrolled as a control in a pregnancy study. This sample comprised CD4+ T cells from peripheral blood mononuclear cells, obtained in the third trimester of pregnancy. The V gene is TRBV10-3, the J gene TRBJ1-4; 7 bases fit TRBD1. The CDR3 loop reads CAISEAGGNEKLFF. CDR3 bases: TGTGCCATCAGTGAGGCAGGGGGGAATGAAAAACTGTTTTTT.